This is a list of T cell receptor beta chains from one sample in a study of shared clonotypes between healthy human individuals. Measured with immunoSEQ multiplex PCR; TCRdb has only the in-frame clones, and not every one. The data show approximately 180,000 clones, 85% to 95% seen once. Sequencing was performed on naive CD4+ T cells sorted from blood. These receptors all come from a woman aged 25 to 39 in good health. Each CDR3 is given with its conserved first and last residue. The D gene is left open where the match is weak.

j_call: TRBJ1-1; d_call: NA; v_call: TRBV5-8; cdr3_nt: TGTGCCAGCAGCTTGGCAATTACGGTGAACACTGAAGCTTTCTTT; cdr3_aa: CASSLAITVNTEAFF
j_call: TRBJ2-6; d_call: NA; v_call: TRBV1; cdr3_nt: TGCACCAGCAGCAGTCGGGCCAACGTCCTGACTTTC; cdr3_aa: CTSSSRANVLTF
j_call: TRBJ2-1; d_call: NA; v_call: TRBV12-1; cdr3_nt: TGTGCCAGCAGCTTTGCTGGAGGGGGGACTAGCCCCTCGAGCTCCTACAATGAGCAGTTCTTC; cdr3_aa: CASSFAGGGTSPSSSYNEQFF
j_call: TRBJ1-2; d_call: TRBD1; v_call: TRBV6-5; cdr3_nt: TGTGCCAGCAGACCAGACAGGGGAGACTATGGCTACACCTTC; cdr3_aa: CASRPDRGDYGYTF
j_call: TRBJ1-2; d_call: NA; v_call: TRBV7-2; cdr3_nt: TGTGCCAGCAGCCCCCCACACGCCAACTATGGCTACACCTTC; cdr3_aa: CASSPPHANYGYTF
j_call: TRBJ2-7; d_call: TRBD2; v_call: TRBV2; cdr3_nt: TGTGCCAGCAATCAAAGACTAGCGGGGGTCTCCTACGAGCAGTACTTC; cdr3_aa: CASNQRLAGVSYEQYF
j_call: TRBJ1-2; d_call: NA; v_call: TRBV19; cdr3_nt: TGTGCCAGTAGAGTTGGCAGGGCGAAATTCGGCTACACCTTC; cdr3_aa: CASRVGRAKFGYTF
j_call: TRBJ2-7; d_call: TRBD2; v_call: TRBV7-9; cdr3_nt: TGTGCCAGCAGCTTTGGACTAGCGGGGGGCTACGAGCAGTACTTC; cdr3_aa: CASSFGLAGGYEQYF
j_call: TRBJ1-4; d_call: TRBD1; v_call: TRBV6-6; cdr3_nt: TGTGCCAGCAGGGGACAGGGGGGGAATGAAAAACTGTTTTTT; cdr3_aa: CASRGQGGNEKLFF
j_call: TRBJ2-3; d_call: NA; v_call: TRBV5-4; cdr3_nt: TGTGCCAGCAGCTTTGTGGGATCAGGAGATACGCAGTATTTT; cdr3_aa: CASSFVGSGDTQYF
j_call: TRBJ2-1; d_call: NA; v_call: TRBV11-2; cdr3_nt: TGTGCCCAACAGGGACTCCGGTCCAATGAGCAGTTCTTC; cdr3_aa: CAQQGLRSNEQFF
j_call: TRBJ2-7; d_call: TRBD1; v_call: TRBV5-1; cdr3_nt: TGCGCCAGCAGTACCGGGACAGGGGGCGTCGAGCAGTACTTC; cdr3_aa: CASSTGTGGVEQYF
j_call: TRBJ1-5; d_call: NA; v_call: TRBV27; cdr3_nt: TGTGCCAGCAGTTCCCGGACAGACAATCAGCCCCAGCATTTT; cdr3_aa: CASSSRTDNQPQHF
j_call: TRBJ1-2; d_call: NA; v_call: TRBV2; cdr3_nt: TGTGCCAGCGGGGCCCAGGGACCTAACTATGGCTACACCTTC; cdr3_aa: CASGAQGPNYGYTF
j_call: TRBJ1-4; d_call: NA; v_call: TRBV6-5; cdr3_nt: TGTGCCAGCAGGAAGCCTAGCGGAAAACTGTTTTTT; cdr3_aa: CASRKPSGKLFF
j_call: TRBJ2-7; d_call: TRBD1; v_call: TRBV28; cdr3_nt: TGTGCCAGCAGTCCCTGGGACAGGACCTACGAGCAGTACTTC; cdr3_aa: CASSPWDRTYEQYF